This T cell receptor (beta chain) originates from a study of blood T cell repertoires in COVID-19. Study-level information: The United States, Italy and Spain provided the acute and convalescent COVID-19 samples. Nucleic acid was either cDNA or gDNA, and it came from T cells, B-cell-depleted T cells, or PBMCs.

Unmatched junction bases numbered 8, after V lost 5 bases and J lost 1 base. Germline V gene data show CDR1 as LNHDA and CDR2 as SQIVND (reference sequence). The CDR3 loop spans 16 amino acids. Authors' processing steps: It was from reference gene primer amplification that nucleated cell counts were estimated. Clones were read by immunoSEQ multiplex PCR, and TCRdb kept only the in-frame ones, dropping some. The V and J calls and the clone size are those of that table, but D and trimming were determined from the DNA. Of 100,000 or so clones listed, more than 85% are singletons. The receptor was derived from a man aged 50 to 59 with active COVID-19. V and J are TRBV19 and TRBJ1-1; 9 bases fit TRBD1. Sequencing was performed on peripheral blood. The CDR3 reads CASSRDRGDWNTEAFF. Written as DNA, the CDR3 is TGTGCCAGTAGTCGCGACAGGGGGGACTGGAACACTGAAGCTTTCTTT.